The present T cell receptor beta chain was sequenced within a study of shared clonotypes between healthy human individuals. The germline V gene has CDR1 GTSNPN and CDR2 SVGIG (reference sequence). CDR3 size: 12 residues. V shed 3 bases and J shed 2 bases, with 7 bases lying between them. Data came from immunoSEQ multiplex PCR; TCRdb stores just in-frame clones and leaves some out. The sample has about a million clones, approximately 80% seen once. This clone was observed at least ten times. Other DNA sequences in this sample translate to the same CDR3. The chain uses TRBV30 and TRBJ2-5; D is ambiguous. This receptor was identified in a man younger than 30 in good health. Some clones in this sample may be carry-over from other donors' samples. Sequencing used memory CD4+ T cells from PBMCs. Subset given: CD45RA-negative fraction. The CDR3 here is CAWRFPQETQYF. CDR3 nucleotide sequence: TGTGCCTGGAGATTCCCACAAGAGACCCAGTACTTC.